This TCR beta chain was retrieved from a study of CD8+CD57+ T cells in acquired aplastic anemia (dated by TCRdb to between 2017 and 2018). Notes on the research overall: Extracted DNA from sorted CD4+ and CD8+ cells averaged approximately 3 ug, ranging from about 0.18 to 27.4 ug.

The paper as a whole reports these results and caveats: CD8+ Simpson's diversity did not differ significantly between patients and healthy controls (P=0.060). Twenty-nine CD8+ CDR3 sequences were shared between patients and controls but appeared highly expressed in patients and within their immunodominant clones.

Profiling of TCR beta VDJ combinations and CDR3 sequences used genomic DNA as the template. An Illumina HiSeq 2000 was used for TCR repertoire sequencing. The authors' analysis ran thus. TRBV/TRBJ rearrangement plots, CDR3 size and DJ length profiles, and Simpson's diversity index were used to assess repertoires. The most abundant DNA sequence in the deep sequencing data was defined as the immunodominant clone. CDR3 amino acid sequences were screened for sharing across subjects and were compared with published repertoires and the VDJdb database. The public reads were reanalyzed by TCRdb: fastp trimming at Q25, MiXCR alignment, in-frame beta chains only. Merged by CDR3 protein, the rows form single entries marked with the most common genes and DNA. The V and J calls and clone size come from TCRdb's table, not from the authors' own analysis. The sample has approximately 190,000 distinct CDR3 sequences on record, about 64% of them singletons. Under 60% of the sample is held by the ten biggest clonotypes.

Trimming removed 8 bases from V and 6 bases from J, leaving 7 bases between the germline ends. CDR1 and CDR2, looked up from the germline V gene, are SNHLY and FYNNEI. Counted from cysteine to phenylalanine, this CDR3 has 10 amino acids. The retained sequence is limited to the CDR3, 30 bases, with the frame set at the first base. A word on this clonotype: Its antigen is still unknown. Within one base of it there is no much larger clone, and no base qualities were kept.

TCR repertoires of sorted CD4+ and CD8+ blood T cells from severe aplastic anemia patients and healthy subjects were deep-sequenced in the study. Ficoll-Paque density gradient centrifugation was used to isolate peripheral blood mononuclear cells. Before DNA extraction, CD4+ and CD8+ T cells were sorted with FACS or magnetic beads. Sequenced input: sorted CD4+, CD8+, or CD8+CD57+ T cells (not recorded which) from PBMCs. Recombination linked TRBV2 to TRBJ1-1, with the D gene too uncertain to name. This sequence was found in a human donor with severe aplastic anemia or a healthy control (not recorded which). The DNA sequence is TGTGCCAGCGCAGGACCTGAAGCTTTCTTT. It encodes CASAGPEAFF.